This T cell receptor (beta chain) was identified during a study of shared clonotypes between healthy human individuals. V lost 0 bases and J lost 7, with 13 bases in between. CDR3 size: 13 residues. CDR1 is GTSNPN, CDR2 SVGIG, per germline (reference sequence). Sequencing was at deep level. Genomic DNA (from each subset) was split evenly across several immunoSEQ plates. Sequencing of unsorted PBMC DNA was carried out using ten immunoSEQ deep assay plates. The method was immunoSEQ multiplex PCR; TCRdb's version includes in-frame clones alone and lacks a portion of them. The sample yields about 560,000 clones, around 76% seen once. The donors, all of them Caucasian adults, lived in Nashville, Tennessee.

The sequencing input was PBMCs. The rearrangement joins TRBV30 to TRBJ2-7; D ambiguous. The TCR sequence derives from a woman in her forties in good health. Some clones in this sample may be carry-over from other donors' samples. The DNA for the CDR3 is TGTGCCTGGAGTGTACTTAACAGTCAAGAGCAGTACTTC. It yields the protein CAWSVLNSQEQYF.